The rows below give T cell receptor beta chains drawn from one sample of a study of metastatic and nonmetastatic thyroid tumors. MiXCR reprocessed the PCR reads for TCRdb. The sample yields about 5,000 clones, under 30% seen once. The sequenced sample consisted of adjacent normal tissue. These receptors all stem from a female donor with papillary thyroid cancer or a benign thyroid nodule (not recorded which). Some clones in this sample may be carry-over from other donors' samples. CDR3s include the opening cysteine and the closing phenylalanine or tryptophan. A D gene is named only where the DNA matches it firmly. A row's size may be missing; if present it is once, few, many or a size class.

-	TRBJ1-1	medium-sized	TRBV18	CASSYRPGRGNTEAFF	TGTGCCAGCTCATACCGACCAGGTAGAGGGAACACTGAAGCTTTCTTT
-	TRBJ1-6	-	TRBV20-1	CSAYLTGDNSPLHF	TGCAGTGCTTATCTGACAGGCGACAATTCACCCCTCCACTTT
-	TRBJ2-1	few	TRBV12-5	CASGFESRVFYEQFF	TGTGCTAGTGGTTTTGAATCCAGGGTCTTTTATGAGCAGTTCTTC
TRBD1	TRBJ1-3	once	TRBV11-1	CASSKTGETGNTIYF	TGTGCCAGCAGCAAGACAGGGGAAACTGGAAACACCATATATTTT
TRBD1	TRBJ1-2	few	TRBV6-5	CASSYLGQGANHGYTF	TGTGCCAGCAGTTACTTAGGACAGGGGGCTAACCATGGCTACACCTTC
TRBD1	TRBJ1-1	-	TRBV28	CASSWGEDRPNTEDFF	TGTGCCAGCAGCTGGGGGGAGGACAGGCCGAACACTGAAGATTTCTTT
TRBD2	TRBJ2-1	medium-sized	TRBV5-4	CASSPRERGNNEQFF	TGTGCCAGCAGCCCAAGGGAGCGGGGAAACAATGAGCAGTTCTTC
-	TRBJ2-7	few	TRBV6-1	CASSDGRYEQYF	TGTGCCAGCAGTGATGGAAGGTACGAGCAGTACTTC
TRBD1	TRBJ1-1	many	TRBV5-6	CASSRDRAWGGTEAFF	TGTGCCAGCAGCAGAGACAGGGCCTGGGGGGGCACTGAAGCTTTCTTT
TRBD1	TRBJ2-1	-	TRBV27	CASSTGQGNRHEQFF	TGTGCCAGCAGTACCGGACAGGGGAACCGCCATGAGCAGTTCTTC
TRBD1	TRBJ2-7	medium-sized	TRBV7-2	CASSSSAGTGWEQYF	TGTGCCAGCAGCTCTAGCGCCGGGACAGGGTGGGAGCAGTACTTC
TRBD2	TRBJ2-5	medium-sized	TRBV20-1	CSFHLSGEETQYF	TGCAGCTTCCATCTCAGCGGGGAAGAGACCCAGTACTTC
-	TRBJ1-2	-	TRBV4-3	CASSQDRRGSVYGYTF	TGCGCCAGCAGCCAAGATCGAAGGGGTTCGGTCTATGGCTACACCTTC
-	TRBJ2-3	-	TRBV11-2	CTSSQEWNPRRDAQYF	TGTACCAGCAGCCAAGAGTGGAACCCGAGGAGGGATGCGCAGTATTTT
-	TRBJ2-5	many	TRBV7-2	CASSLVWGARETQYF	TGTGCCAGCAGCTTAGTTTGGGGGGCTCGAGAGACCCAGTACTTC
-	TRBJ2-1	medium-sized	TRBV7-8	CASSLDYNEQFF	TGTGCCAGCAGCTTAGATTACAATGAGCAGTTCTTC
-	TRBJ1-3	many	TRBV12-1	CAGLPRSGNTIYF	TGTGCCGGCCTCCCGCGGTCTGGAAACACCATATATTTT
TRBD1	TRBJ1-2	few	TRBV6-2/TRBV6-3	CASSYSRTGVYGYTF	TGTGCCAGCAGTTACTCACGGACAGGGGTCTATGGCTACACCTTC
-	TRBJ2-7	medium-sized	TRBV18	CASSPRWSPKEEQYF	TGTGCCAGCTCACCTCGGTGGTCCCCAAAAGAGGAGCAGTACTTC
TRBD1	TRBJ1-1	-	TRBV27	CASSPARTGEAFF	TGTGCCAGCAGTCCAGCTCGGACAGGGGAAGCTTTCTTT
-	TRBJ1-4	few	TRBV28	CASSQRGARTNEKLFF	TGTGCCAGCAGTCAACGTGGGGCCCGAACTAATGAAAAACTGTTTTTT
-	TRBJ2-5	few	TRBV28	CASRPVLPQETQYF	TGTGCCAGCAGACCGGTCCTCCCCCAAGAGACCCAGTACTTC
-	TRBJ1-6	-	TRBV7-6	CASSRYRGSPLHF	TGTGCCAGCAGCCGGTACCGTGGGTCACCCCTCCACTTT
TRBD1	TRBJ1-2	large	TRBV27	CASSYRDRGGGYTF	TGTGCCAGCAGTTACCGGGACAGGGGTGGGGGCTACACCTTC
TRBD1	TRBJ1-1	-	TRBV20-1	CSASPGGTEAFF	TGCAGTGCTAGCCCAGGGGGGACTGAAGCTTTCTTT
TRBD1	TRBJ1-4	medium-sized	TRBV4-3	CASSQWGQGGGEKLFF	TGCGCCAGCAGCCAATGGGGACAGGGGGGCGGTGAAAAACTGTTTTTT
TRBD2	TRBJ2-5	once	TRBV2	CASGGSATSGRLIGYQYF	TGTGCCAGCGGTGGTTCGGCGACTAGCGGGAGATTGATTGGGTACCAGTACTTC
TRBD1	TRBJ1-1	few	TRBV28	CASSETGEGTEAFF	TGTGCCAGCAGTGAGACAGGGGAGGGCACTGAAGCTTTCTTT
-	TRBJ2-7	-	TRBV6-1	CASSESKYEQYF	TGTGCCAGCAGTGAATCGAAGTACGAGCAGTACTTC
TRBD1	TRBJ1-6	medium-sized	TRBV11-2	CASSFGTGVSPLHF	TGTGCCAGCAGCTTCGGGACAGGGGTTTCACCCCTCCACTTT
-	TRBJ1-1	-	TRBV30	CAWSPGKTMNTEAFF	TGTGCCTGGAGTCCGGGGAAGACGATGAACACTGAAGCTTTCTTT
-	TRBJ2-2	-	TRBV6-2/TRBV6-3	CASSYSPRTAWYTGELFF	TGTGCCAGCAGTTACTCCCCCAGGACGGCGTGGTACACCGGGGAGCTGTTTTTT
-	TRBJ2-3	medium-sized	TRBV7-8	CASTGVSAGRTDTQYF	TGTGCCAGCACGGGGGTTTCGGCGGGGAGAACAGATACGCAGTATTTT
-	TRBJ2-3	few	TRBV6-1	CASSSLDGAPLDTQYF	TGTGCCAGCAGCTCCCTGGACGGGGCGCCTCTGGATACGCAGTATTTT
-	TRBJ2-2	medium-sized	TRBV7-9	CASSSGGQNTGELFF	TGTGCCAGCAGCTCAGGGGGGCAAAACACCGGGGAGCTGTTTTTT